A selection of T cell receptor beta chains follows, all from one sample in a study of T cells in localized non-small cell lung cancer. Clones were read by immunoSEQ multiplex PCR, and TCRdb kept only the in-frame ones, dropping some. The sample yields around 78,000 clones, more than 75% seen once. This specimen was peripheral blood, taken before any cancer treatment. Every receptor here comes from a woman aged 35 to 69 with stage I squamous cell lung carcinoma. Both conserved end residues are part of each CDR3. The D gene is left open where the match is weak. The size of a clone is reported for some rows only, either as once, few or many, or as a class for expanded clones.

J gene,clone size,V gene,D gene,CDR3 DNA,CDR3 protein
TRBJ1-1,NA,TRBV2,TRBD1,TGTGCCAGCAGCCGGGACAGGGGGCTGAACACTGAAGCTTTCTTT,CASSRDRGLNTEAFF
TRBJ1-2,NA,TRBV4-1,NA,TGCGCCAGCAGCCAAGATCGGAGGGGGAAACACCCTCGCTACACCTTC,CASSQDRRGKHPRYTF
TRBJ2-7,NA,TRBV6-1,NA,TGTGCCAGCAGTGACCTTCGCGTCGGGTTACCCTACGAGCAGTACTTC,CASSDLRVGLPYEQYF
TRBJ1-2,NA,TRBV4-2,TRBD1,TGTGCCAGCAGCCCGGGGCGGCCGGACAGGGGTGGCTATGGCTACACCTTC,CASSPGRPDRGGYGYTF
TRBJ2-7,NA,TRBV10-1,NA,TGCGCCAGCAGTCAGGGACACCTCTACGAGCAGTACTTC,CASSQGHLYEQYF
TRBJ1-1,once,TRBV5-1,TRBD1,TGCGCCAGCGGCGACCTAGGGGGCCATGGCACTGAAGCTTTCTTT,CASGDLGGHGTEAFF
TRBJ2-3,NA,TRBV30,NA,TGTGCCTCGACACAAGCGGGTATCAGCACAGATACGCAGTATTTT,CASTQAGISTDTQYF
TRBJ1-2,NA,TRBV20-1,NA,TGCAGTGCGAAACAGTATGGCTACACCTTC,CSAKQYGYTF
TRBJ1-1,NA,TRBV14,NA,TGTGCCAGCAGCCAAGAACGGTTGGCAGGGAGGAGTATAACTGAAGCTTTCTTT,CASSQERLAGRSITEAFF
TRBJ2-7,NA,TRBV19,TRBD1,TGTGCCAGTAGCGCTCAGGGGGCCGCTTTGGTGCAGTACTTC,CASSAQGAALVQYF
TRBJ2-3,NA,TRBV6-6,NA,TGTGCCAGCACGCCAGGGACTAGCACAGATACGCAGTATTTT,CASTPGTSTDTQYF
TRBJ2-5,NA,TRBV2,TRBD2,TGTGCCAGCAGTGAGGGACTAGTGGGGGAGACCCAGTACTTC,CASSEGLVGETQYF
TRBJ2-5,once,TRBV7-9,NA,TGTGCCAGCAGCTATGGTGGGGGGCGGCAAGAGACCCAGTACTTC,CASSYGGGRQETQYF
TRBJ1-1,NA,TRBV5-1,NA,TGCGCCAGCAGCTTCCTCCCCGGGACGAAGGTGAACACTGAAGCTTTCTTT,CASSFLPGTKVNTEAFF
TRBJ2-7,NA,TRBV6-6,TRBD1,TGTGCCAGCAGTTACACGGACAGGGGGTTTCACGAGCAGTACTTC,CASSYTDRGFHEQYF
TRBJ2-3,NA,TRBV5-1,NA,TGCGCCAGCAGTCCCCTGGGGGGTCCCACAGATACGCAGTATTTT,CASSPLGGPTDTQYF
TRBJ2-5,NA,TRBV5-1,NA,TGCGCCAGCAGCGCGTCGGGGGGCCGGGAGACCCAGTACTTC,CASSASGGRETQYF
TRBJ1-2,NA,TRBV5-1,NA,TGCGCCAGCAGCCAAGGGGGTTCTAATGGCTACACCTTC,CASSQGGSNGYTF
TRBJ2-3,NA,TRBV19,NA,TGTGCCAGTAGCCCTACTACAGATACGCAGTATTTT,CASSPTTDTQYF
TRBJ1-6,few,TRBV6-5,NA,TGTGCCAGCAGCTCCGGGACGGTGGATTCACCCCTCCACTTT,CASSSGTVDSPLHF
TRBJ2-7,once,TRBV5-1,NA,TGCGCCAGCAGCCGCGGGGAGATCGTCGGCGAGCAGTACTTC,CASSRGEIVGEQYF
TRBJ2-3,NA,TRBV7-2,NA,TGTGCCAGCAGCTTAGGTGTGAGCACAGATACGCAGTATTTT,CASSLGVSTDTQYF
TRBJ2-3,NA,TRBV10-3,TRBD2,TGTGCCATCAGAGCGGGGGCTGTAGATACGCAGTATTTT,CAIRAGAVDTQYF
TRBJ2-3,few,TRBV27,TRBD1,TGTGCCAGCAGTTCCTCCGGGACAGGCACGCAGTATTTT,CASSSSGTGTQYF
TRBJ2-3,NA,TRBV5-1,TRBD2,TGCGCCAGCAGCTTGGCGCCACAGCGGGGACCTAGCACAGATACGCAGTATTTT,CASSLAPQRGPSTDTQYF
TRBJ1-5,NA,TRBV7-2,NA,TGTGCCAGCAGCCAGGTGGGGTCTGGGGGCCAGCCCCAGCATTTT,CASSQVGSGGQPQHF
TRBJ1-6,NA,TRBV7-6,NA,TGTGCCAGCAGCCCGGAACCCCCGAACTATAATTCACCCCTCCACTTT,CASSPEPPNYNSPLHF
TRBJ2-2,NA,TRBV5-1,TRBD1,TGCGCCAGCAGCTTGGGGGCCCTTAGGGGGCGAAACACCGGGGAGCTGTTTTTT,CASSLGALRGRNTGELFF
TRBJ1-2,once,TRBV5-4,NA,TGTGCCAGCAGCTTGTGGCAGGGCGACTATGGCTACACCTTC,CASSLWQGDYGYTF
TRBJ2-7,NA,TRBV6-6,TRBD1,TGTGCCAGCAGTTACGACAGGGCGTACGAGCAGTACTTC,CASSYDRAYEQYF
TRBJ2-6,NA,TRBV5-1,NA,TGCGCCAGCAGCTTGGTCGGGCCTGGGGCCAACGTCCTGACTTTC,CASSLVGPGANVLTF
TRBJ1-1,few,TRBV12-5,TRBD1,TGTGCTAGTGGTTTGGTCCAACAGGGGGACACTGAAGCTTTCTTT,CASGLVQQGDTEAFF
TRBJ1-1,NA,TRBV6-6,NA,TGTGCCAGCGCGGGGATTGGCACTGAAGCTTTCTTT,CASAGIGTEAFF
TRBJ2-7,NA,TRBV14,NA,TGTGCCAGCAGCCCCGTGGGTGGGTACGAGCAGTACTTC,CASSPVGGYEQYF
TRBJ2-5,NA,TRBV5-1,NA,TGCGCCAGCAGCTTGGACTTTATAAGAGAACCCCAGTACTTC,CASSLDFIREPQYF
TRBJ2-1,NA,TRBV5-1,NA,TGCGCCAGCAGGCCCACGGGCAATGAGCAGTTCTTC,CASRPTGNEQFF
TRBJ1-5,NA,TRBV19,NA,TGTGCCAGTAGTATACAGGGGAGTAATCAGCCCCAGCATTTT,CASSIQGSNQPQHF
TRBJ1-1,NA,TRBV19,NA,TGTGCCAGTAGCCCACAGGGTAGGGGGAACACTGAAGCTTTCTTT,CASSPQGRGNTEAFF
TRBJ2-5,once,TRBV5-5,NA,TGTGCCAGCAGCCTAACGGAGACCCAGTACTTC,CASSLTETQYF
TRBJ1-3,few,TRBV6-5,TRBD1,TGTGCCAGCAGCCAAGGACAGGGAAGAAACACCATATATTTT,CASSQGQGRNTIYF
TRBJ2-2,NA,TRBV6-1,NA,TGTGCCAGCAAATCAGACCTCGCGAACACCGGGGAGCTGTTTTTT,CASKSDLANTGELFF
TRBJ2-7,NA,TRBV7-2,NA,TGTGCCAGCAGCTTTACGACCTACGAGCAGTACTTC,CASSFTTYEQYF